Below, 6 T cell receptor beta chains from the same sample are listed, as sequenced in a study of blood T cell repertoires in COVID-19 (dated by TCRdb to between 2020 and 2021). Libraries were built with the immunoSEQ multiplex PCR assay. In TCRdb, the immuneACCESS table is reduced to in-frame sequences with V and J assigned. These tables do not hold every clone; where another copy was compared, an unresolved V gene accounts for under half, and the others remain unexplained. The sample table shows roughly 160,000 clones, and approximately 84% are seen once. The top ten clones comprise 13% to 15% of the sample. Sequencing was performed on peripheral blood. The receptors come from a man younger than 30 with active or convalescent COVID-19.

CDR3 sequence (DNA): TGTGCCAGCAGCGTTTTTCCGGGACTCAAGTTCTTC. It encodes CASSVFPGLKFF. The V call is TRBV3-1 (or the pseudogene TRBV3-2), the J call TRBJ2-1, with TRBD2 as a possible D gene (6 bases). Trimming cost V 5 bases and J 14 bases, with 16 bases left between them. The CDR3 is 12 residues long. The germline CDR1 and CDR2 sequences are LGHDT and YNNKEL (reference sequence).

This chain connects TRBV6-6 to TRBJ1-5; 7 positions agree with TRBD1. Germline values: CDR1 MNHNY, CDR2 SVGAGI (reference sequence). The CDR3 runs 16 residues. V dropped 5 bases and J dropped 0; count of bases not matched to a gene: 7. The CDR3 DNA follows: TGTGCCAGCAGTCCCGGGACAGCCTATAGCAATCAGCCCCAGCATTTT. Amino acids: CASSPGTAYSNQPQHF.

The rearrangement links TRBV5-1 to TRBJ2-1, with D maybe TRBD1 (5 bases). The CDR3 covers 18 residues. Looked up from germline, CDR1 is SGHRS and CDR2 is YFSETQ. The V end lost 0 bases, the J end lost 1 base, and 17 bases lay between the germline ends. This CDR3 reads CASSLDVLIRGSYNEQFF. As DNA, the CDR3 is TGCGCCAGCAGCTTGGATGTGTTGATTAGGGGTTCCTACAATGAGCAGTTCTTC.

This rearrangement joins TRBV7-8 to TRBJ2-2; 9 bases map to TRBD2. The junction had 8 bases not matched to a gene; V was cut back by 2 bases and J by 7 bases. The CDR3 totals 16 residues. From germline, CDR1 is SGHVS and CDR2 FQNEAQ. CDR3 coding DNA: TGTGCCAGCAGCTTACTGGGACTAGCTTTGGGCGGGGAGCTGTTTTTT. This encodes CASSLLGLALGGELFF.

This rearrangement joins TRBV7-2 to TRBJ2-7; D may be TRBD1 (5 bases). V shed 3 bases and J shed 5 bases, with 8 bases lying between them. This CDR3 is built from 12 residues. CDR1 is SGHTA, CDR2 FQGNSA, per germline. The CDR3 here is CASSFRANEQYF. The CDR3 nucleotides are TGTGCCAGCAGCTTCAGGGCCAACGAGCAGTACTTC.

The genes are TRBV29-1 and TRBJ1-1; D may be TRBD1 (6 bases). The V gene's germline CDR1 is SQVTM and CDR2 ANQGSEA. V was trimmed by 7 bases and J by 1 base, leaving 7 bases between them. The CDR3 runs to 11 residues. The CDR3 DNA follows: TGCAGCGGGACAGCGAACACTGAAGCTTTCTTT. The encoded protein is CSGTANTEAFF.